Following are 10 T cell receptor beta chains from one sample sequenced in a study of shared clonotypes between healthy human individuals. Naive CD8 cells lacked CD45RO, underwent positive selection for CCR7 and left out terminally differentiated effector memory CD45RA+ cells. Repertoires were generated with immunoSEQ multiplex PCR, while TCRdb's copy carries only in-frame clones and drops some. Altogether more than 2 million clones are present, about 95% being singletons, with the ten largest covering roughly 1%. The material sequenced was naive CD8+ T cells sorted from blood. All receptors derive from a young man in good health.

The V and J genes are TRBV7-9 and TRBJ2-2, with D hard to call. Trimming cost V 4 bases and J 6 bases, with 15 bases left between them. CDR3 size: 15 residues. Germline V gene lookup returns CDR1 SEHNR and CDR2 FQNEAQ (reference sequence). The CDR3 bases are TGTGCCAGCAGCTCCTCCCGAATGCGCGCCGGGGAGCTGTTTTTT. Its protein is CASSSSRMRAGELFF.

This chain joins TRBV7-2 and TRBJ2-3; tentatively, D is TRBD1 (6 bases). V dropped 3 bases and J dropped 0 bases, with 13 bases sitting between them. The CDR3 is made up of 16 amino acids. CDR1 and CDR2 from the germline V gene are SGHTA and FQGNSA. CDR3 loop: CASSLLSGVSTDTQYF. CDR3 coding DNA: TGTGCCAGCAGCTTGCTGTCAGGGGTCAGCACAGATACGCAGTATTTT.

The CDR3 is CASSSYPQTPRSSYNEQFF. CDR3 nucleotide sequence: TGTGCCAGCAGCTCTTATCCCCAAACTCCCCGGAGCTCCTACAATGAGCAGTTCTTC. The chain is built from TRBV7-9 and TRBJ2-1; D unresolved. V gave up 4 bases and J gave up 0 bases, with 22 bases separating them. Germline V gives CDR1 SEHNR, CDR2 FQNEAQ (reference sequence). This CDR3 region has 19 residues.

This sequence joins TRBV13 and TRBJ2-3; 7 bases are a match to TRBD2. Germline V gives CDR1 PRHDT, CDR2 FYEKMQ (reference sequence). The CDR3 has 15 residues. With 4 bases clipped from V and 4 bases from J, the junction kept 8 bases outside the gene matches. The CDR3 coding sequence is TGTGCCAGCAGCTCCTCCGCGGGGGTATCAGATACGCAGTATTTT. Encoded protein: CASSSSAGVSDTQYF.

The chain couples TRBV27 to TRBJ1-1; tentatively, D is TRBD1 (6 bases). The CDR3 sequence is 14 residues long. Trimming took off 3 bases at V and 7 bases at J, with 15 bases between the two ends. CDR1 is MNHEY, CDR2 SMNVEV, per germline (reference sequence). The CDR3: CASSLSGAKVEAFF. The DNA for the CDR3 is TGTGCCAGCAGTTTGTCAGGGGCGAAGGTTGAAGCTTTCTTT.

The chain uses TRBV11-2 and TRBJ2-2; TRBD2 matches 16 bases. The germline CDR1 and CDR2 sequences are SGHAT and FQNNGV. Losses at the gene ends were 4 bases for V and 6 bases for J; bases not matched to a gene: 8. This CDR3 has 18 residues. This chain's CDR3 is CASSSGTSGRAIAGELFF. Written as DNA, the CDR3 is TGTGCCAGCAGCTCCGGGACTAGCGGGAGGGCCATCGCCGGGGAGCTGTTTTTT.

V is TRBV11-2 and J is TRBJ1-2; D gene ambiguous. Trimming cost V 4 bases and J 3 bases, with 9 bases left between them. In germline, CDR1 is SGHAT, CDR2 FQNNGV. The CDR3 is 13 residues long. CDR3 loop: CASSSGVYYGYTF. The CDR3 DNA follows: TGTGCCAGCAGCTCCGGGGTATACTATGGCTACACCTTC.

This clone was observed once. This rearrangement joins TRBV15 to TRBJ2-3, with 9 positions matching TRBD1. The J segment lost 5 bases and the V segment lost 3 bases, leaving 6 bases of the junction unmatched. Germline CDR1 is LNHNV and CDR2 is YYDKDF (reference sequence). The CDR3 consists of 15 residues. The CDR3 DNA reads TGTGCCACCAGCAGGACAACAGGGGGCGAAGATACGCAGTATTTT. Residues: CATSRTTGGEDTQYF.

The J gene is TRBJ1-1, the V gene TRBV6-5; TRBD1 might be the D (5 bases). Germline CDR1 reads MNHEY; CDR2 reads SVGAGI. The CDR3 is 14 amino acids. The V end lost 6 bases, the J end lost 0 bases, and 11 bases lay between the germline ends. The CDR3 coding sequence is TGTGCCAGCAGACAGGACGTTATGAACACTGAAGCTTTCTTT. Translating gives CASRQDVMNTEAFF.

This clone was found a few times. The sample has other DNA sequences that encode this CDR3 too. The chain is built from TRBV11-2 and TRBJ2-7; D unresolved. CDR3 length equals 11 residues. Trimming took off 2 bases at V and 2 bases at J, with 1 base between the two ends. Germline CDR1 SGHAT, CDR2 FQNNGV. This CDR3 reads CASSLTYEQYF. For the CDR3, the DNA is TGTGCCAGCAGCTTAACCTACGAGCAGTACTTC.